The 10 T cell receptor beta chains below were found in one sample sequenced in a study of blood T cell repertoires in COVID-19. Sequencing used immunoSEQ multiplex PCR; TCRdb keeps in-frame clones, though not all of them. The repertoire holds about 170,000 clones, with approximately 80% as singletons. Sequenced input: peripheral blood. These receptors were taken from a woman of 80 years or more with COVID-19, enrolled during active disease.

The chain carries TRBV7-9 and TRBJ2-5; 7 bases map to TRBD1. The CDR3 runs 14 residues. CDR1 is SEHNR, CDR2 FQNEAQ, per germline (reference sequence). V lost 4 bases and J lost 5; bases outside the gene matches: 7. The CDR3 reads CASSSTGLGETQYF. CDR3 DNA sequence: TGTGCCAGCAGCTCGACAGGGTTAGGGGAGACCCAGTACTTC.

The J gene is TRBJ2-5, the V gene TRBV5-1; TRBD2 might be the D (6 bases). This CDR3 region has 13 residues. Trimming removed 6 bases from V and 2 bases from J, with 11 bases in between. Germline V gene sequence: CDR1 SGHRS, CDR2 YFSETQ. The chain's CDR3 is CASNRGSQETQYF. The CDR3 DNA sequence: TGCGCCAGCAACCGGGGGTCACAAGAGACCCAGTACTTC.

The J gene is TRBJ1-3, the V gene TRBV5-1, with 7 bases matching TRBD1. This CDR3 region has 14 residues. Germline V gene sequence: CDR1 SGHRS, CDR2 YFSETQ. J lost 0 bases, V lost 4 bases, and 1 base had no gene match. The CDR3: CASSGDSSGNTIYF. In DNA, the CDR3 is TGCGCCAGCAGCGGGGACAGCTCTGGAAACACCATATATTTT. Supplemented by reference TRBV5-1 and TRBJ1-3, the full variable domain reads KAGVTQTPRYLIKTRGQQVTLSCSPISGHRSVSWYQQTPGQGLQFLFEYFSETQRNKGNFPGRFSGRQFSNSRSEMNVSTLELGDSALYLCASSGDSSGNTIYFGEGSWLTVV.

This chain's CDR3 is CATSDRGEAFF. In DNA, the CDR3 is TGTGCCACCAGCGATAGGGGTGAAGCTTTCTTT. The rearrangement joins TRBV15 to TRBJ1-1; maybe TRBD1 (5 bases). V lost 5 bases and J lost 7, with 8 bases in between. CDR1 LNHNV and CDR2 YYDKDF come from the germline V gene (reference sequence). The CDR3 totals 11 residues.

The rearrangement links TRBV2 to TRBJ1-2, with D perhaps matching TRBD1 (6 bases). V shed 2 bases and J shed 4 bases, with 14 bases lying between them. CDR3 size: 15 residues. Germline V gene lookup returns CDR1 SNHLY and CDR2 FYNNEI. CDR3 coding DNA: TGTGCCAGCAGTGAACGTTGGGGGCTCGTCTATGGCTACACCTTC. This gives the protein CASSERWGLVYGYTF.

This chain's CDR3 is CASSDRDRDAHGGYTF. As DNA, the CDR3 is TGTGCCAGCAGTGATCGGGACAGGGACGCTCATGGTGGCTACACCTTC. V is TRBV6-1 and J is TRBJ1-2, with 9 nucleotides matching TRBD1. The germline V gene encodes CDR1 MNHNS and CDR2 SASEGT. Germline trimming cut 3 bases from V and 7 bases from J; bases unmatched to any gene: 12. The CDR3 contains 16 residues.

The rearrangement joins TRBV7-3 to TRBJ2-2, with a possible D match to TRBD2 (6 bases). The CDR3 totals 16 residues. V lost 5 bases and J 0 bases, leaving 13 bases between the germline ends. Germline CDR1 is SGHTA and CDR2 is FQGTGA. The CDR3 DNA reads as TGTGCCAGCAGCCCCCAGGCGGGGTCGAACACCGGGGAGCTGTTTTTT. The encoded protein is CASSPQAGSNTGELFF.

The genes are TRBV4-1 and TRBJ2-1, with 8 bases matching TRBD2. The V segment lost 4 bases and the J segment 6 bases; nucleotides outside the gene matches: 8. CDR3 length equals 15 residues. CDR1 and CDR2 (germline): MGHRA, YSYEKL. DNA for the CDR3: TGCGCCAGCAGCCCCGGGCTAGCGGGTCCCAATGAGCAGTTCTTC. This translates into CASSPGLAGPNEQFF.

This sequence joins TRBV5-4 and TRBJ2-7; 12 bases fit TRBD2. V lost 5 bases, J lost 2 bases, and 2 bases stayed unmatched. CDR1 is SGHNT and CDR2 is YYREEE in the germline V gene (reference sequence). CDR3 length: 14 amino acids. CDR3 in amino acids: CASRTSGSPYEQYF. The CDR3 region has the DNA TGTGCCAGCAGGACTAGCGGGAGTCCCTACGAGCAGTACTTC.

This chain links TRBV20-1 with TRBJ2-1, with D possibly matching TRBD2 (5 bases). The CDR3 is made up of 10 amino acids. Germline V gives CDR1 DFQATT, CDR2 SNEGSKA (reference sequence). V lost 4 bases and J lost 12, with 10 bases in between. The CDR3 loop is CSANTAGQFF. The CDR3, as DNA: TGCAGTGCTAACACTGCGGGGCAGTTCTTC.